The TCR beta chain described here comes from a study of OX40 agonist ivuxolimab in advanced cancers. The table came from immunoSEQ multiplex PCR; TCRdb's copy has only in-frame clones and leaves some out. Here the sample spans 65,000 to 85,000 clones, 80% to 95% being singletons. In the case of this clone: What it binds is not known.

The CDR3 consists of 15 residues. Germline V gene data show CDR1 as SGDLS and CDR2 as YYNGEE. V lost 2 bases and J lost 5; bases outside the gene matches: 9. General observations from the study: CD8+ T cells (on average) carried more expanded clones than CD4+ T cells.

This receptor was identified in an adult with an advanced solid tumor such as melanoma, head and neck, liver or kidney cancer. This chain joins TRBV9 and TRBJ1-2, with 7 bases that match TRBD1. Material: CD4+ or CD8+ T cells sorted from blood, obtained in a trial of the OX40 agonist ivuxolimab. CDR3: CASSVYQGGTYGYTF. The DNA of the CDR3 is TGTGCCAGCAGCGTCTATCAGGGGGGGACATATGGCTACACCTTC.